The sequence of this T cell receptor beta chain was determined in a study of CD8+ T cells in alopecia areata. At the level of the study: A 6-month off-drug phase came after tofacitinib, which had lasted 6 to 18 months. The investigators scored severity in treated patients by the percentage of affected scalp area. Study-level results: The link between baseline CD8+ expansion and response remains uncertain with one nonresponder.

Sequencing relied on a cDNA template that was reverse transcribed from extracted RNA. Profiling relied on immunoSEQ multiplex PCR, and the TCRdb table lists in-frame clones only, not all of them. Of 200,000 to 250,000 clones listed, around three fifths were seen once; the top ten hold about 1.4%. For this clone: Its antigen is currently unknown.

The treatment denotes: oral pan-JAK inhibitor, 5-10 mg twice daily. Obtained from alopecia areata patients were lesional scalp punch biopsies along with peripheral blood. The germline V gene encodes CDR1 GTSNPN and CDR2 SVGIG (reference sequence). Trimming took 8 bases from V and 2 from J; bases not matched to a gene: 6. CDR3 size: 13 residues. The receptor was derived from a human donor with alopecia areata. Sequencing used CD4+ T cells sorted from blood, obtained at week 4, from a patient treated with tofacitinib. The chain employs TRBV30 and TRBJ2-1; 7 nucleotides line up with TRBD2. The CDR3 DNA reads as TGTGCCCTCGAGCGGGACCCCTACAATGAGCAGTTCTTC. This translates into CALERDPYNEQFF.